These T cell receptor beta chains were read from a single sample in a study of blood T cell repertoires in COVID-19. Method: immunoSEQ multiplex PCR; TCRdb's copy keeps in-frame clones and lacks some. The table lists about 31,000 clones, roughly 88% of them singletons. The sequencing input was peripheral blood. These receptor sequences come from a man aged 55 to 70 with COVID-19, enrolled during active disease. CDR3s include the opening cysteine and the closing phenylalanine or tryptophan. A D gene is named only where the DNA matches it firmly. Part of the rows lack a size; the others show once, few, many or a class for expanded clones.

d_call	cdr3_length	clone_size	j_call	v_call	cdr3_nt	cdr3_aa
-	15	-	TRBJ1-2	TRBV5-4	TGTGCCAGCAGCCCACGGGGGGGGGCAAGGAATGGCTACACCTTC	CASSPRGGARNGYTF
-	17	once	TRBJ2-3	TRBV5-4	TGTGCCAGCAGCTTGGGAAACCTAGCGCAACGCACAGATACGCAGTATTTT	CASSLGNLAQRTDTQYF
-	16	-	TRBJ2-2	TRBV9	TGTGCCAGCAGCAACCCGCTACTAGCCGGTACCGGGGAGCTGTTTTTT	CASSNPLLAGTGELFF
TRBD2	16	-	TRBJ2-1	TRBV6-2/TRBV6-3	TGTGCCAGCAGTTACCCAACTAGCGGGGGGTTTAATGAGCAGTTCTTC	CASSYPTSGGFNEQFF
TRBD1	17	once	TRBJ2-7	TRBV6-1	TGTGCCAGCAGTGAAGCGCTTCGGGACAGGGATTGCTACGAGCAGTACTTC	CASSEALRDRDCYEQYF
-	15	-	TRBJ2-6	TRBV28	TGTGCCAGCAGTCCCACAGGGCACTGGGCCAACGTCCTGACTTTC	CASSPTGHWANVLTF
-	13	-	TRBJ2-7	TRBV6-5	TGTGCCAGCAGCCCCGGGAGAAACTACGAGCAGTACTTC	CASSPGRNYEQYF
-	15	-	TRBJ1-2	TRBV10-3	TGTGCCATCAGTGGGGAGACAGGAAATAACTATGGCTACACCTTC	CAISGETGNNYGYTF
-	16	-	TRBJ1-4	TRBV28	TGTGCCAGCAGTTTAGTGAAGGGGACAACTAATGAAAAACTGTTTTTT	CASSLVKGTTNEKLFF
-	16	-	TRBJ1-2	TRBV5-4	TGTGCCAGCAGCCCGCCCGGGGGGGAACCTAACTATGGCTACACCTTC	CASSPPGGEPNYGYTF
-	13	-	TRBJ1-5	TRBV19	TGTGCCAGTAGTATGTCAGGGCCAGAGCCCCAGCATTTT	CASSMSGPEPQHF
-	15	once	TRBJ1-2	TRBV5-1	TGCGCCAGCAGGTACCCCCGGACGGCCGGAGGGGGCTACACCTTC	CASRYPRTAGGGYTF
-	14	-	TRBJ1-1	TRBV6-4	TGTGCCAGCAGTGCCCAACTTGGGAGCACTGAAGCTTTCTTT	CASSAQLGSTEAFF
-	14	-	TRBJ1-1	TRBV19	TGTGCCAGTAGTATTGGTCGACAGAACACTGAAGCTTTCTTT	CASSIGRQNTEAFF
-	17	few	TRBJ1-6	TRBV7-2	TGTGCCAGCAGCTTAGCGCTTCTGGGGGCATCGGATTCACCCCTCCACTTT	CASSLALLGASDSPLHF
TRBD1	17	-	TRBJ1-1	TRBV18	TGTGCCAGCTCACCAAATACGAGACAGGGAATGAACACTGAAGCTTTCTTT	CASSPNTRQGMNTEAFF
-	16	-	TRBJ2-1	TRBV7-9	TGTGCCAGCAGCCACCCCGCGCGGGGTTCCTACAATGAGCAGTTCTTC	CASSHPARGSYNEQFF
TRBD1	15	-	TRBJ2-5	TRBV20-1	TGCAGTGCTAGTCCTCCCCACAGGGGTCAAGAGACCCAGTACTTC	CSASPPHRGQETQYF
TRBD1	14	-	TRBJ1-5	TRBV30	TGTGCCTGGAGTGTTATGACAGGGTCCCAGCCCCAGCATTTT	CAWSVMTGSQPQHF
TRBD2	16	-	TRBJ2-7	TRBV4-3	TGCGCCAGCAGCCGGACTAGCGGCCGTTCAATCTACGAGCAGTACTTC	CASSRTSGRSIYEQYF
-	14	-	TRBJ1-1	TRBV30	TGTGCCTGGTCCTTCTCAGGGATGAACACTGAAGCTTTCTTT	CAWSFSGMNTEAFF
-	13	-	TRBJ2-2	TRBV27	TGTGCCAGCACCCGGGGGAACACCGGGGAGCTGTTTTTT	CASTRGNTGELFF
-	14	once	TRBJ1-1	TRBV3-1/TRBV3-2	TGTGCCAGCAGCCCCCAGGGTTTGAACACTGAAGCTTTCTTT	CASSPQGLNTEAFF
-	14	-	TRBJ1-5	TRBV6-5	TGTGCCAGCACCAACGGGGGGGCAGGGCAGCCCCAGCATTTT	CASTNGGAGQPQHF
TRBD1	18	-	TRBJ1-2	TRBV18	TGTGCCAGCTCACCACTTGATTCAGGGGGGCAAGATAACTATGGCTACACCTTC	CASSPLDSGGQDNYGYTF
-	14	-	TRBJ1-4	TRBV6-6	TGTGCCAGCAGCAGAGGGCAGGATAATGAAAAACTGTTTTTT	CASSRGQDNEKLFF
-	15	-	TRBJ1-1	TRBV3-1/TRBV3-2	TGTGCCAGCAGCCAAGATGGGGGCGCTTTCGCCGAAGCTTTCTTT	CASSQDGGAFAEAFF
TRBD2	16	-	TRBJ2-3	TRBV5-1	TGCGCCAGCAGCTCCGGACTAGCGGGGAACACAGATACGCAGTATTTT	CASSSGLAGNTDTQYF
-	16	once	TRBJ2-1	TRBV4-2	TGTGCCAGCAGCCAATGGGGGAGTACCCCTAGCGATGAGCAGTTCTTC	CASSQWGSTPSDEQFF
-	14	-	TRBJ1-5	TRBV3-1/TRBV3-2	TGTGCCAGCAGCCAAGGTGTCCGCGCGGAGCCCCAGCATTTT	CASSQGVRAEPQHF
TRBD1	15	-	TRBJ2-1	TRBV14	TGTGCCAGCAGCCCAACTCGGGACAGCCTCAATGAGCAGTTCTTC	CASSPTRDSLNEQFF
-	14	-	TRBJ1-4	TRBV28	TGTGCCAGCAGTTTTAGAGGGATAAATGAAAAACTGTTTTTT	CASSFRGINEKLFF
-	12	once	TRBJ1-1	TRBV6-5	TGTGCCAGCATCAGGGGTTTGGCTGAAGCTTTCTTT	CASIRGLAEAFF
-	12	-	TRBJ2-3	TRBV7-9	TGTGCCAGCAGCTTAGCTCCTCATACGCAGTATTTT	CASSLAPHTQYF
TRBD2	15	-	TRBJ2-3	TRBV4-1	TGCGCCAGCAGCCATCGGGAGGGCCTGGTAGATACGCAGTATTTT	CASSHREGLVDTQYF
-	12	-	TRBJ2-7	TRBV5-4	TGTGCCAGCAGCTTGGATACGGGGGAGCAGTACTTC	CASSLDTGEQYF
-	14	-	TRBJ1-1	TRBV28	TGTGCCAGCAGTTTTGAGGAATTGAGCACTGAAGCTTTCTTT	CASSFEELSTEAFF
-	11	once	TRBJ1-2	TRBV6-2/TRBV6-3	TGTGCCAGCAGTTCTTGGGCTGGCTACACCTTC	CASSSWAGYTF
TRBD1	16	-	TRBJ1-6	TRBV27	TGTGCCAGCAGTTTATCAAGACAGGGCATTAATTCACCCCTCCACTTT	CASSLSRQGINSPLHF
TRBD2	15	few	TRBJ2-7	TRBV27	TGTGCCAGCAGGAGGTTAGCGGGAGGGTCCTACGAGCAGTACTTC	CASRRLAGGSYEQYF
-	15	-	TRBJ1-5	TRBV19	TGTGCCAGTAGTGGTCGACAGTATAGCAATCAGCCCCAGCATTTT	CASSGRQYSNQPQHF
TRBD1	14	-	TRBJ1-1	TRBV10-1	TGCGCCAGCAGTGGGGGACAGGGGGCACCTGAAGCTTTCTTT	CASSGGQGAPEAFF
TRBD2	12	-	TRBJ2-2	TRBV12-3/TRBV12-4	TGTGCCATTCGGGGGGGATCCGGGGAGCTGTTTTTT	CAIRGGSGELFF
TRBD1	16	-	TRBJ2-2	TRBV24-1	TGTGCCACCAGTGATAGGAGACAGGGTGTAACCGGGGAGCTGTTTTTT	CATSDRRQGVTGELFF
-	14	-	TRBJ1-2	TRBV7-9	TGTGCCAGCACCGAGTCCCAACCGAGCTATGGCTACACCTTC	CASTESQPSYGYTF
TRBD1	15	-	TRBJ1-1	TRBV5-1	TGCGCCAGCAGCTGGGACAGGAATGAGAACACTGAAGCTTTCTTT	CASSWDRNENTEAFF
-	15	-	TRBJ2-3	TRBV4-1	TGCGCCAGCAGCCAAGATCTTATGTTCACAGATACGCAGTATTTT	CASSQDLMFTDTQYF
-	12	-	TRBJ1-2	TRBV9	TGTGCCAGCAGCGTAGACAGAGATGGCTACACCTTC	CASSVDRDGYTF
-	13	-	TRBJ2-5	TRBV11-2	TGTGCCAGCGAGGCGGGTATGGGGGAGACCCAGTACTTC	CASEAGMGETQYF
-	13	once	TRBJ1-2	TRBV5-4	TGTGCCAGCAGCCAACAGGGAAACTATGGCTACACCTTC	CASSQQGNYGYTF
-	14	-	TRBJ1-1	TRBV10-3	TGTGCCATCAGTGAGTCTAAAGGGGGCACTGAAGCTTTCTTT	CAISESKGGTEAFF
-	13	-	TRBJ2-7	TRBV30	TGTGCCTTCGGGGGTAGCGGACCCTACGAGCAGTACTTC	CAFGGSGPYEQYF
TRBD1	13	-	TRBJ2-5	TRBV27	TGTGCCAGCAGGACCCAGGGGGCGGAGACCCAGTACTTC	CASRTQGAETQYF